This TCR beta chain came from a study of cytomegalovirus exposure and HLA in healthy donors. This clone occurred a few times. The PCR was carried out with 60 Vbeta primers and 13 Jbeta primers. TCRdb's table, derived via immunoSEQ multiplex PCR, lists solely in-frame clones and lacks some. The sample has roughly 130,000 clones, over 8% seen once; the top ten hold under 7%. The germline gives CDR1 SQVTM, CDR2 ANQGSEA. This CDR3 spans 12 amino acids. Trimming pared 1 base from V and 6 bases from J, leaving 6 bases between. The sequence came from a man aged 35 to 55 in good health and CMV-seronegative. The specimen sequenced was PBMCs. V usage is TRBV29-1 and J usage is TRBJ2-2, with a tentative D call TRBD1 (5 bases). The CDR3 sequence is CSVEGRAGELFF. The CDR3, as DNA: TGCAGCGTTGAAGGCAGGGCCGGGGAGCTGTTTTTT.